This T cell receptor (beta chain) emerged from a study of blood T cell repertoires in COVID-19. Germline CDR1 SQVTM, CDR2 ANQGSEA. The CDR3 is made up of 15 amino acids. The V segment lost 5 bases and the J segment 0 bases; nucleotides outside the gene matches: 5. Sequencing was performed with immunoSEQ multiplex PCR; in TCRdb, only in-frame clones are kept and a portion is missing. The sample has fewer than 9,500 clones; about 91% are singletons. This receptor was identified in a woman aged 50 to 60 with active or convalescent COVID-19. Sequencing used peripheral blood. The chain links TRBV29-1 to TRBJ1-3; 9 nucleotides line up with TRBD1. The CDR3 sequence: CSVPGQGGSGNTIYF. Here the CDR3 DNA reads TGCAGCGTTCCGGGACAGGGAGGCTCTGGAAACACCATATATTTT.